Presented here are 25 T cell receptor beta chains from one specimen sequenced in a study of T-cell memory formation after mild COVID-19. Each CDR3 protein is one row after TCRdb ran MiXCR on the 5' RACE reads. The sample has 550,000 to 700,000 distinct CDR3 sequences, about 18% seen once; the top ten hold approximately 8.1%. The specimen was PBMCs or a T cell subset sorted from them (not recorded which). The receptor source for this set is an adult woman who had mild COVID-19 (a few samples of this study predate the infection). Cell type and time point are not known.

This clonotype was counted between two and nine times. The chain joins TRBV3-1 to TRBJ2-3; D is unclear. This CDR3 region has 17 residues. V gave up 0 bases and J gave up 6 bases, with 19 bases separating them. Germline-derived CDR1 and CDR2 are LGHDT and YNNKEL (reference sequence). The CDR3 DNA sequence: TGTGCCAGCAGCCAAGATCAGTCGGCCGTCGGAACCGATACGCAGTATTTT. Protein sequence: CASSQDQSAVGTDTQYF.

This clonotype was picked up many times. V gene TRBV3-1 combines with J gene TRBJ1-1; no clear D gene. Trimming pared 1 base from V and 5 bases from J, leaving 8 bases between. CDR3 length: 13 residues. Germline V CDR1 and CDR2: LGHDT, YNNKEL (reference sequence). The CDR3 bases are TGTGCCAGCAGCCAAGGGTCAGAAACTGAAGCTTTCTTT. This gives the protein CASSQGSETEAFF.

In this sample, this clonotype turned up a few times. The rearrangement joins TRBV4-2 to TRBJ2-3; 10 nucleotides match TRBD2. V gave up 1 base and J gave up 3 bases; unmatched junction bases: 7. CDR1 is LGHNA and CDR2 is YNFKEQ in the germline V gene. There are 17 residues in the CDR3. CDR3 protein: CASSQVPQTSGTDTQYF. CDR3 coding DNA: TGTGCCAGCAGCCAAGTGCCCCAGACTAGCGGGACAGATACGCAGTATTTT.

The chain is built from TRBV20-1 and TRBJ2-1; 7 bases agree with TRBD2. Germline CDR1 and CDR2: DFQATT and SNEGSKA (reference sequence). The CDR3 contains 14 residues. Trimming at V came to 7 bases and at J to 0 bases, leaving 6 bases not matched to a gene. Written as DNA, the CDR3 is TGCAGTGGTCAAGCGGGGAGCTCCTACAATGAGCAGTTCTTC. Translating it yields CSGQAGSSYNEQFF.

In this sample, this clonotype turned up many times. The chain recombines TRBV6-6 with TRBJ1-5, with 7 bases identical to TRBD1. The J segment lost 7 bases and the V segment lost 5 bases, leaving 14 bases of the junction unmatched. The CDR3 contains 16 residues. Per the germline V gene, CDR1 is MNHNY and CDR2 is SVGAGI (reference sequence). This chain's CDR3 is CASSPAAGQAQQPQHF. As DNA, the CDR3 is TGTGCCAGCAGTCCCGCCGCCGGACAGGCCCAACAGCCCCAGCATTTT.

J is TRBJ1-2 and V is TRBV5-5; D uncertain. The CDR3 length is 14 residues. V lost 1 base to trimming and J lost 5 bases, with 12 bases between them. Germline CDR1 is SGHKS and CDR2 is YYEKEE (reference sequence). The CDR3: CASSLQAKGYGYTF. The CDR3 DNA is TGTGCCAGCAGCTTGCAAGCAAAAGGATATGGCTACACCTTC.

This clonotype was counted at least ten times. CDR3: CASRRGLAGVSDTQYF. The CDR3 DNA follows: TGTGCCAGCAGACGCGGACTAGCGGGAGTTTCGGATACGCAGTATTTT. The rearrangement links TRBV6-5 to TRBJ2-3, with TRBD2 identical over 13 bases. CDR3 size: 16 residues. J was trimmed by 6 bases and V by 6 bases; bases with no gene match: 9. Germline CDR1 reads MNHEY; CDR2 reads SVGAGI.

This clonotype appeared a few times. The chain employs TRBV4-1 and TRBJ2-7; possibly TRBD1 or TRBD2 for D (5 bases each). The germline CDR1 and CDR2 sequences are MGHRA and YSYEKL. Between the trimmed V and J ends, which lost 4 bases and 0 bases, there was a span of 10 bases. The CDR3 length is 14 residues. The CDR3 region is CASSRGILSYEQYF. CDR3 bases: TGCGCCAGCAGCCGGGGGATCCTCTCCTACGAGCAGTACTTC.

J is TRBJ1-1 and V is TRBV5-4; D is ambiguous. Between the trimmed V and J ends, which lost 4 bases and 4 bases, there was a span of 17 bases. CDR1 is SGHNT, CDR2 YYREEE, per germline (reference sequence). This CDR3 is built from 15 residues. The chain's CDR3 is CASSTGLGLGTEAFF. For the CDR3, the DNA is TGTGCCAGCAGCACCGGACTGGGGTTGGGCACTGAAGCTTTCTTT.

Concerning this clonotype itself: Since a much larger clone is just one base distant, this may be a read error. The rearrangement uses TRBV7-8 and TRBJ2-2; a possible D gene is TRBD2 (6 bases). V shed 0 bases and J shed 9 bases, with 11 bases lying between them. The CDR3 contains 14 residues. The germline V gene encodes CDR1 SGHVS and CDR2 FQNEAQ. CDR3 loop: CASSLAEGTRELFF. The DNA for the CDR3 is TGTGCCAGCAGCTTAGCGGAGGGAACCAGGGAGCTGTTTTTT.

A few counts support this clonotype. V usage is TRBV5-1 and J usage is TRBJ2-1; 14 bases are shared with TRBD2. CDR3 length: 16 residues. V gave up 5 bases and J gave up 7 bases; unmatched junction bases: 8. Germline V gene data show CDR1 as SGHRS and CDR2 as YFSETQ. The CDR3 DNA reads TGCGCCAGCAGAGGACTAGCGGGAGGAAATGAGAATGAGCAGTTCTTC. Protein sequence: CASRGLAGGNENEQFF.

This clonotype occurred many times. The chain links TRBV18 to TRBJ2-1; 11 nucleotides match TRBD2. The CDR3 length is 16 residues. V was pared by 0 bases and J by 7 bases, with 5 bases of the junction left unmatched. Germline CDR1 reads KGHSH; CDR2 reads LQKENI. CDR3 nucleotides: TGTGCCAGCTCACCACCATCTAGGACTAGCGGGAATGAGCAGTTCTTC. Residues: CASSPPSRTSGNEQFF.

The DNA for the CDR3 is TGTGCCAGCAGCTTGATTGAGGGGGCAGGGGCAAATTCCTACAATGAGCAGTTCTTC. This encodes CASSLIEGAGANSYNEQFF. The rearrangement joins TRBV7-6 to TRBJ2-1; TRBD1 aligns across 7 bases. This CDR3 contains 19 residues. The junction had 15 bases not matched to a gene; V was cut back by 3 bases and J by 1 base. Germline-derived CDR1 and CDR2 are SGHVS and FNYEAQ.

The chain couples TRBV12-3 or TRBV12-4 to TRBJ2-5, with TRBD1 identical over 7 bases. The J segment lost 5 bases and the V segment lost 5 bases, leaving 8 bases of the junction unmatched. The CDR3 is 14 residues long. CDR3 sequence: CASSPTGTGETQYF. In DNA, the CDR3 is TGTGCCAGCAGTCCGACAGGGACGGGGGAGACCCAGTACTTC.

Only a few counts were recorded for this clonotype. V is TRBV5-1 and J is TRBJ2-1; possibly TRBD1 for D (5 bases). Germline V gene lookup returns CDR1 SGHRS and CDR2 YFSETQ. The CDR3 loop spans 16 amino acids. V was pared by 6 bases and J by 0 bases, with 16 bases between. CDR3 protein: CASIKRQGGSYNEQFF. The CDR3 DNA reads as TGCGCCAGCATAAAAAGGCAGGGCGGCTCCTACAATGAGCAGTTCTTC.

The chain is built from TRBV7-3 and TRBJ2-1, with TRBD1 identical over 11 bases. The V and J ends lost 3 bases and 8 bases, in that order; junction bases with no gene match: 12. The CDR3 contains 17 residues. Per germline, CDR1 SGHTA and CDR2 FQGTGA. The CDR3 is CASSLGIGGQGVDEQFF. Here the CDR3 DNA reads TGTGCCAGCAGCTTGGGAATCGGGGGACAGGGGGTGGATGAGCAGTTCTTC.

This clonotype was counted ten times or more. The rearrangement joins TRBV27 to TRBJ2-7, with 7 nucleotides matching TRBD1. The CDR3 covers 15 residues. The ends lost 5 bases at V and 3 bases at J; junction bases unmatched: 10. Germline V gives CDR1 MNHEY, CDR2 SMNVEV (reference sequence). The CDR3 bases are TGTGCCAGCAGTACAGCGACAGGGTCCAGCTACGAGCAGTACTTC. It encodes CASSTATGSSYEQYF.

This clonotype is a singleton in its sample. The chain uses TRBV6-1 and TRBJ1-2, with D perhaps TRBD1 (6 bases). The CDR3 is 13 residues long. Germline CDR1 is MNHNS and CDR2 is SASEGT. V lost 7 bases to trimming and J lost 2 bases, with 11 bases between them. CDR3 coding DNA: TGTGCCAGCAAGAGGCAGGGGAACTATGGCTACACCTTC. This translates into CASKRQGNYGYTF.

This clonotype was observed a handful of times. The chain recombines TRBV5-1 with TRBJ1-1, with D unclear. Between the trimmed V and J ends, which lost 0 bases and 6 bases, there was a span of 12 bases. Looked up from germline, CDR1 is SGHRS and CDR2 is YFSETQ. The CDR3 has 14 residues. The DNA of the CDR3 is TGCGCCAGCAGCTTGGAATTGAGGGAAGCTGAAGCTTTCTTT. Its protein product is CASSLELREAEAFF.

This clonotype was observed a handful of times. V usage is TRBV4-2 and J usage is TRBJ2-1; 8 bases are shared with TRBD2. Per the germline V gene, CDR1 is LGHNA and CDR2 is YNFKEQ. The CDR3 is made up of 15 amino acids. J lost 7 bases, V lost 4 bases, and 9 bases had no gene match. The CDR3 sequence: CASSRIRGGGNEQFF. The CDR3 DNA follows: TGTGCCAGCAGCCGTATCCGGGGGGGAGGGAATGAGCAGTTCTTC.

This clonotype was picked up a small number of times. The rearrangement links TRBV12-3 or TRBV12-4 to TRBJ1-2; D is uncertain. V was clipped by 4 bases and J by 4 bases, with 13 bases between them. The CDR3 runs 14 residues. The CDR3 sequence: CASSSAPGSYGYTF. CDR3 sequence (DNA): TGTGCCAGCAGTTCCGCCCCGGGTAGCTATGGCTACACCTTC.

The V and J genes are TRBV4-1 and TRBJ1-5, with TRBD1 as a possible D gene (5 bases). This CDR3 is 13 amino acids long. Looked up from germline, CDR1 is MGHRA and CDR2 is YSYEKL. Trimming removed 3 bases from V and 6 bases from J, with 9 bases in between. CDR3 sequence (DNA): TGCGCCAGCAGCCAGGACACACCTCAGCCCCAGCATTTT. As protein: CASSQDTPQPQHF.

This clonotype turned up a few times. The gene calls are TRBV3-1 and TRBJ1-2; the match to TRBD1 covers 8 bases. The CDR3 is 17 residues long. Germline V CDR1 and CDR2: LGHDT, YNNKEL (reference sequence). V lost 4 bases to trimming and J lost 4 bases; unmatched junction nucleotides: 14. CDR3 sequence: CASSRRGDRSRGYGYTF. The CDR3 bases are TGTGCCAGCAGCCGGCGTGGGGACAGGAGTAGGGGCTATGGCTACACCTTC.

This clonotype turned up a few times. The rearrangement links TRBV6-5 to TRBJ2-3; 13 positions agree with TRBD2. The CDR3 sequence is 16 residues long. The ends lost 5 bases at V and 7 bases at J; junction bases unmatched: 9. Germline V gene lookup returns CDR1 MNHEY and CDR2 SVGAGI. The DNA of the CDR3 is TGTGCCAGCAGTCTACGACTAGCGGGGGGCCCCTATACGCAGTATTTT. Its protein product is CASSLRLAGGPYTQYF.

For the CDR3, the DNA is TGTGCCAGCAGTAGAGACAGGCACACAGATACGCAGTATTTT. This gives the protein CASSRDRHTDTQYF. The gene calls are TRBV12-3 or TRBV12-4 and TRBJ2-3; weak D call: TRBD1 (6 bases). V gave up 5 bases and J gave up 2 bases, with 11 bases separating them. This CDR3 region has 14 residues.